Listed below are T cell receptor beta chains from one sample, sequenced in a study of T-cell memory formation after mild COVID-19. Using its own MiXCR run on the 5' RACE reads, TCRdb lists one record per CDR3 protein. This sample has some 210,000 distinct CDR3 sequences; approximately 10% occur once, and the top ten carry under 3.5%. The material sequenced was PBMCs or a T cell subset sorted from them (not recorded which). The receptors stem from a man aged 18 to 30 who had mild COVID-19 (a few samples of this study predate the infection). Cell type and time point are not known. Both conserved end residues are part of each CDR3. Fields, in order: J gene, clone size, D gene, V gene, CDR3 DNA, CDR3 protein. A D gene is named only where the DNA matches it firmly. Part of the rows lack a size; the others show once, few, many or a class for expanded clones.

TRBJ2-7,few,.,TRBV29-1,TGCAGCTCTTACGGCCCTACCTACGAGCAGTACTTC,CSSYGPTYEQYF
TRBJ1-2,few,.,TRBV7-9,TGTGCCAGCAGCGCGAGGCCAGGGTATGGCTACACCTTC,CASSARPGYGYTF
TRBJ2-6,.,.,TRBV20-1,TGCAGTTCTCCGTTCAACTCTGGGGCCAACGTCCTGACTTTC,CSSPFNSGANVLTF
TRBJ1-2,few,.,TRBV5-4,TGTGCCAGCAGCTTGGTTCAGTCCCGGGACTATGGCTACACCTTC,CASSLVQSRDYGYTF
TRBJ2-3,.,TRBD2,TRBV20-1,TGCAGAGCTACTAGCGGGGGGCTGAGCACAGATACGCAGTATTTT,CRATSGGLSTDTQYF
TRBJ2-5,many,.,TRBV7-2,TGTGCCAGCAGCAAGTACCAAGAGACCCAGTACTTC,CASSKYQETQYF
TRBJ1-1,.,TRBD1,TRBV12-3/TRBV12-4,TGTGCCAGCAGTACTCCGGGACAGGCCACCTTGAACACTGAAGCTTTCTTT,CASSTPGQATLNTEAFF
TRBJ1-2,many,.,TRBV5-5,TGTGCCAGCAACCGAATTACAAACCGCGAATCGGGCTACACCTTC,CASNRITNRESGYTF
TRBJ2-3,.,TRBD2,TRBV24-1,TGTGCCACCAGTGAAGGGACTAGCAGCGGGAGGCAGTATTTT,CATSEGTSSGRQYF
TRBJ2-1,many,.,TRBV7-3,TGTGCCAGCAGCTTACAACCAGGGAATGAGCAGTTCTTC,CASSLQPGNEQFF
TRBJ1-2,.,.,TRBV6-6,TGTGCCAGCAGTTACGGGGGGGTACAGTATGGCTACACCTTC,CASSYGGVQYGYTF
TRBJ2-4,.,TRBD1,TRBV6-6,TGTGCCAGCAGGACTGGGGACAGGATGAACATTCAGTACTTC,CASRTGDRMNIQYF
TRBJ1-6,many,TRBD1,TRBV7-2,TGTGCCAGCAGCTTGACAGGGAATTCACCCCTCCACTTT,CASSLTGNSPLHF
TRBJ2-6,.,.,TRBV6-6,TGTGCCAGCAGTTACTCGATGGGCGCTGGGGCCAACGTCCTGACTTTC,CASSYSMGAGANVLTF
TRBJ1-1,few,.,TRBV2,TGTGCCAGCAGTGGGGAGAGGGGCACTGAAGCTTTCTTT,CASSGERGTEAFF
TRBJ1-4,.,.,TRBV6-6,TGTGCCAGCAGTTACCTACCAGGGCGTGAAAAACTGTTTTTT,CASSYLPGREKLFF
TRBJ2-5,many,.,TRBV7-2,TGTGCCAGCAGCCGCGGGTCCCCCCAAGAGACCCAGTACTTC,CASSRGSPQETQYF
TRBJ2-5,.,.,TRBV7-9,TGTGCCAGCAGCTTACGGGGAGCAGAGACCCAGTACTTC,CASSLRGAETQYF
TRBJ2-5,few,.,TRBV7-9,TGTGCCAGCAGCGCCCGTGGGGCGCATGAAGAGACCCAGTACTTC,CASSARGAHEETQYF
TRBJ2-5,few,.,TRBV6-2/TRBV6-3,TGTGCCAGCAGTTACGCGGCCCCCTCCAGAGAGACCCAGTACTTC,CASSYAAPSRETQYF
TRBJ1-1,many,TRBD1,TRBV4-1,TGCGCCAGCAGCCCGGGACAGGGAATGAACACTGAAGCTTTCTTT,CASSPGQGMNTEAFF
TRBJ2-6,.,.,TRBV20-1,TGCAGTGCTAGAGACCTGGGCGGTCCCGGGGCCAACGTCCTGACTTTC,CSARDLGGPGANVLTF
TRBJ1-1,few,.,TRBV29-1,TGCAGCGGGGGGGTTAGGCCGGACACTGAAGCTTTCTTT,CSGGVRPDTEAFF
TRBJ1-5,.,.,TRBV7-2,TGTGCCAGCAGCGAGGGGGTGCAGCCCCAGCATTTT,CASSEGVQPQHF
TRBJ2-5,few,.,TRBV30,TGTGCCTGGAGGACAGCCCATCAAGAGACCCAGTACTTC,CAWRTAHQETQYF
TRBJ1-1,.,.,TRBV10-3,TGTGCCATCAGTGGAACAGGGCAGGGCACTGAAGCTTTCTTT,CAISGTGQGTEAFF
TRBJ2-7,.,.,TRBV4-2,TGTGCCAGCAGCCAAGATTTGCTAGTCGGCTACGAGCAGTACTTC,CASSQDLLVGYEQYF
TRBJ2-1,few,TRBD2,TRBV2,TGTGCCAGCAGTGATGAGAGCGGGGGTAACAATGAGCAGTTCTTC,CASSDESGGNNEQFF
TRBJ2-3,.,TRBD2,TRBV7-2,TGTGCCAGCAGCGTCTTCCTAGCGGGGAGCACAGATACGCAGTATTTT,CASSVFLAGSTDTQYF
TRBJ1-1,.,TRBD1,TRBV5-1,TGCGCCAGCAGCACCCGGACAGGGGGCGTCACTGAAGCTTTCTTT,CASSTRTGGVTEAFF
TRBJ2-4,few,.,TRBV27,TGTGCCAGCAGCCCAGGGGAGACCCTAGCCAAAAACATTCAGTACTTC,CASSPGETLAKNIQYF
TRBJ1-1,few,.,TRBV6-5,TGTGCCAGCAGTTTCGGGGGCGCTTCGGACACTGAAGCTTTCTTT,CASSFGGASDTEAFF
TRBJ2-7,.,TRBD1,TRBV12-3/TRBV12-4,TGTGCCAGCAGTCCCCGGGACAGGGCCTCCTACGAGCAGTACTTC,CASSPRDRASYEQYF
TRBJ1-2,.,TRBD1,TRBV7-3,TGTGCCAGCAGCGTATGGACAGGTTCAAACTATGGCTACACCTTC,CASSVWTGSNYGYTF
TRBJ2-1,few,TRBD1,TRBV14,TGTGCCAGCAGCCCTAGGACAGGGGGTAATGAGCAGTTCTTC,CASSPRTGGNEQFF
TRBJ1-3,few,TRBD1,TRBV5-5,TGTGCCAGCAGCCCGGGACAGTCTACCCGAAACACCATATATTTT,CASSPGQSTRNTIYF
TRBJ2-1,few,TRBD2,TRBV5-4,TGTGCCAGCAGTTCTTTCCGGGGGGACGCCTCCCCCTACAATGAGCAGTTCTTC,CASSSFRGDASPYNEQFF
TRBJ2-4,.,.,TRBV7-9,TGTGCCAGCAGCGCAACCTCAGGGATAGCCAAAAACATTCAGTACTTC,CASSATSGIAKNIQYF
TRBJ2-3,.,.,TRBV6-5,TGTGCCAGCAGTTTTATCCGTGGAGATACGCAGTATTTT,CASSFIRGDTQYF
TRBJ2-7,many,.,TRBV27,TGTGCCAGCCGAGAAGCGCAGCCACCCTACGAGCAGTACTTC,CASREAQPPYEQYF
TRBJ2-2,.,.,TRBV19,TGTGCCAGTAAGGTCGGGGGGAACACCGGGGAGCTGTTTTTT,CASKVGGNTGELFF
TRBJ2-5,.,.,TRBV7-2,TGTGCCAGCAGCCTGCGTAGGGGGGGCGTAGGGGAGACCCAGTACTTC,CASSLRRGGVGETQYF
TRBJ1-2,.,TRBD1,TRBV29-1,TGCAGCGTTTCGGGACAGGGTTTAGGCTACACCTTC,CSVSGQGLGYTF
TRBJ2-3,.,.,TRBV12-1,TGTGCCAGCAGCTTTGAGTCGGCAGGGCAGTATTTT,CASSFESAGQYF
TRBJ1-2,.,.,TRBV4-3,TGCGCCAGCAGCCAAGCCATAGGGAGAATTACTAACTATGGCTACACCTTC,CASSQAIGRITNYGYTF
TRBJ2-5,.,TRBD2,TRBV5-4,TGTGCCAGCAGCTTAGCGGGGGCCAATCAAGGGACCCAGTACTTC,CASSLAGANQGTQYF
TRBJ1-1,few,.,TRBV10-3,TGTGCCATCGGGAGTGGGGGCATCGAAGCTTTCTTT,CAIGSGGIEAFF
TRBJ2-3,.,TRBD2,TRBV9,TGTGCCAGCACCGCGGGGGGGATCGATACGCAGTATTTT,CASTAGGIDTQYF
TRBJ2-2,few,TRBD2,TRBV7-3,TGTGCCAGCAGCTCTACTAGCGGGGGGGCGCGCACCGGGGAGCTGTTTTTT,CASSSTSGGARTGELFF
TRBJ2-7,few,.,TRBV11-2,TGTGCCAGCAGCACACAGGCGACCTACGAGCAGTACTTC,CASSTQATYEQYF
TRBJ1-2,many,TRBD1,TRBV12-3/TRBV12-4,TGTGCCAGCAGTTATAGACAGGGGACCTATGGCTACACCTTC,CASSYRQGTYGYTF
TRBJ2-5,.,TRBD2,TRBV12-3/TRBV12-4,TGTGCCAGCAGTTTTAATCTAGCGGGGCAAGAGACCCAGTACTTC,CASSFNLAGQETQYF
TRBJ2-5,.,TRBD2,TRBV2,TGTGCCAGCAGCGGGGGGCAAGAGACCCAGTACTTC,CASSGGQETQYF
TRBJ2-3,.,.,TRBV6-1,TGTGCCAGCAGTGATTTCCGGGGGTATGTGGATGATACGCAGTATTTT,CASSDFRGYVDDTQYF